This TCR beta chain emerged from a study of T cell changes during pregnancy in multiple sclerosis. Some clones are missing from TCRdb's copy, which holds only in-frame ones; the method was immunoSEQ multiplex PCR. The data contain some 56,000 clones, over 80% of them singletons. Trimming cost V 3 bases and J 6 bases, with 9 bases left between them. The CDR3 has 14 amino acids. From germline, CDR1 is MNHEY and CDR2 SMNVEV (reference sequence). This clone came up a few times. V and J are TRBV27 and TRBJ1-6; D gene unclear. Material: CD4+ T cells from peripheral blood mononuclear cells, obtained after pregnancy. The clonotype was recovered from a female donor with multiple sclerosis, enrolled in a pregnancy study. CDR3: CASSLSQFNSPLHF. The CDR3 region has the DNA TGTGCCAGCAGTTTGTCGCAGTTTAATTCACCCCTCCACTTT.